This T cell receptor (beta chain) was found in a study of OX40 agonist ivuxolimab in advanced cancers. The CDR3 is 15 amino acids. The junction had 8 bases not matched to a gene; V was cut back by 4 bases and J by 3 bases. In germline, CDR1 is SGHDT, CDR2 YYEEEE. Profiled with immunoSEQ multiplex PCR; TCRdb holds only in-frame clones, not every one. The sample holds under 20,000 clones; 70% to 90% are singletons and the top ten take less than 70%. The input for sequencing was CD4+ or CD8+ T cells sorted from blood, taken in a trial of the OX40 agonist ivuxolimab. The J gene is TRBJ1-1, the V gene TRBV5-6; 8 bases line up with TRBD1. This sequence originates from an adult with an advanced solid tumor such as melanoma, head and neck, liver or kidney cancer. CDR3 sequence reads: CASSRWTGLHTEAFF. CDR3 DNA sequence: TGTGCCAGCAGCCGATGGACAGGGCTGCACACTGAAGCTTTCTTT.